This TCR beta chain appears in the sequencing data of a study of cytomegalovirus exposure and HLA in healthy donors. This clone has more than one count but fewer than ten. At one of its ends the junction is not consistent with the germline gene, which may arise from a read error. PCR amplification relied on 60 Vbeta primers (plus 13 Jbeta primers). Sequenced by immunoSEQ multiplex PCR; TCRdb stores in-frame clones only, minus some. Among 95,000 to 100,000 clones listed, about 81% were seen once. The CDR3 runs to 14 residues. The germline V gene encodes CDR1 LNHDA and CDR2 SQIVND (reference sequence). Sequencing used PBMCs. The TCR was taken from a man in his fifties or sixties in good health and CMV-seronegative. V is TRBV19 and J is TRBJ1-1; 12 nucleotides line up with TRBD1. CDR3 loop: CASSLRDRGREIQF. The CDR3 DNA follows: TGTGCCAGTAGCTTACGGGACAGGGGGCGCGAAATCCAGTTT.